This TCR beta chain was recorded in a study of T cell responses to AZD1222 COVID-19 vaccine. Concerning this clone itself: The antigen is undetermined.

V was pared by 2 bases and J by 3 bases, with 4 bases of the junction left unmatched. The CDR3 runs 15 residues. Germline CDR1 MNHEY, CDR2 SMNVEV (reference sequence). Study conclusions and caveats: Spike was spanned by vaccine-associated CD4 TCRs, which were dominant at 160-218 and 743-854. After the peak T cell response, and only then, were repertoires sampled.

Only in-frame clones appear in the TCRdb table, and some are missing; sequencing was by immunoSEQ multiplex PCR. The table lists roughly 180,000 clones, approximately 86% of them singletons, with around 0.5% in the top ten. Material: peripheral blood, obtained on day 0 of AZD1222 vaccination. The V and J genes are TRBV27 and TRBJ2-3; 8 bases agree with TRBD1. This TCR came from an adult in good health. DNA for the CDR3: TGTGCCAGCAGTTTAGGACAGGGCTGGACAGATACGCAGTATTTT. Translation gives CASSLGQGWTDTQYF.